This T cell receptor (beta chain) is from a study of cytomegalovirus exposure and HLA in healthy donors. V was shortened by 1 base and J by 5 bases, with 11 bases between the two germline ends. The V gene's germline CDR1 is SGHTA and CDR2 FQGNSA. There are 14 residues in the CDR3. This clone turned up a few times. Its antigen remains unidentified. Findings of the study overall: Among TCR beta chains, those listed as cytomegalovirus-associated numbered some 160. Relative to equally common others, HLA-associated TCR beta chains showed greater clonal expansion in a later analysis.

It was with 60 Vbeta and 13 Jbeta primers that the PCR ran. TCRdb's table, derived via immunoSEQ multiplex PCR, lists solely in-frame clones and lacks some. The sample comprises about 140,000 clones, 75% of which are singletons, and about 6.5% rests with the top ten. The TCR was taken from a man aged 25-45 years in good health and CMV-seronegative. The source material was PBMCs. The rearrangement links TRBV7-2 to TRBJ2-5; TRBD1 might be the D (5 bases). The CDR3 region is CASSLGQAGETQYF. DNA of the CDR3: TGTGCCAGCAGCTTAGGGCAGGCAGGGGAGACCCAGTACTTC. Full variable domain (remainder filled in from reference TRBV7-2 and TRBJ2-5): GAGVSQSPSNKVTEKGKDVELRCDPISGHTALYWYRQSLGQGLEFLIYFQGNSAPDKSGLPSDRFSAERTGGSVSTLTIQRTQQEDSAVYLCASSLGQAGETQYFGPGTRLLVL.